This note documents a single T cell receptor beta chain sequence. The entry originates in a study of T cell responses to AZD1222 COVID-19 vaccine. Overall study context: Pooling was applied to second doses at about 4 or about 12 weeks.

The data were produced by immunoSEQ multiplex PCR, yet TCRdb's version contains in-frame clones alone and is incomplete. In the table there are some 130,000 clones, more than 85% of which are singletons. V was shortened by 5 bases and J by 7 bases, with 6 bases between the two germline ends. In germline, CDR1 is DFQATT, CDR2 SNEGSKA (reference sequence). The CDR3 covers 11 residues. The receptor was derived from an adult in good health. The chain recombines TRBV20-1 with TRBJ1-6; TRBD1 might be the D (5 bases). Specimen: peripheral blood, collected on day 0 of AZD1222 vaccination. The CDR3 sequence is CSAGGNSPLHF. The CDR3 nucleotides read TGCAGTGCTGGGGGGAATTCACCCCTCCACTTT.